What follows are 26 T cell receptor beta chains derived from one specimen sequenced in a study of spatial heterogeneity in lung cancer. Study results and caveats: Tumors with more nonsynonymous mutations had more expanded intratumoral alpha and beta TCRs.

Time point: sample taken at primary tumor resection. TCRdb recomputed calls from the 5' RACE reads with MiXCR, one row per CDR3 protein. The data hold 13,000 to 15,000 distinct CDR3 sequences, with 4.7% observed a single time. What these receptors recognize is not known. Source: lung tumor tissue, taken at surgery. The receptors come from a female donor with early-stage non-small cell lung cancer.

In this sample, this clonotype turned up many times. The size of this beta chain means little, since it is a stray read in a library made for alpha chains. This sequence joins TRBV18 and TRBJ1-1; D unclear. V was pared by 1 base and J by 5 bases, with 14 bases between. This CDR3 contains 15 residues. CDR1 KGHSH and CDR2 LQKENI come from the germline V gene. CDR3: CASSPQAGPKTEAFF. The CDR3 DNA is TGTGCCAGCTCACCACAGGCCGGGCCGAAGACTGAAGCTTTCTTT.

Comment on this clonotype: This beta chain is an off-target read within a library intended for alpha chains, so its frequency means little. The chain carries TRBV11-3 and TRBJ2-1, with 10 bases matching TRBD2. V was clipped by 2 bases and J by 6 bases; unmatched bases: 1. Germline assignment: CDR1 SGHNT and CDR2 YENEEA. CDR3 length equals 14 residues. CDR3 in DNA: TGTGCCAGCAGCTTAAAGCGGGGGGGCAATGAGCAGTTCTTC. This codes for CASSLKRGGNEQFF.

Points on this clonotype: This may be a read error, as it is one base from a much larger clone. As an off-target read in a library built for alpha chains, this beta chain has a frequency of little significance. V and J are TRBV2 and TRBJ2-5, with 9 positions matching TRBD1. The DNA matches TRBJ2-1 better at its end, which makes the J call doubtful. CDR3 size: 15 residues. The germline V gene encodes CDR1 SNHLY and CDR2 FYNNEI. This CDR3 is CASSRTGASQETQFF. The CDR3, as DNA: TGTGCCAGCTCGAGGACAGGGGCTTCCCAAGAGACCCAGTTCTTC.

This clonotype was counted ten times or more. Since the library was made to target alpha chains, this beta chain is a stray read and its abundance is not meaningful. The chain recombines TRBV7-2 with TRBJ2-6; D is uncertain. Germline-derived CDR1 and CDR2 are SGHTA and FQGNSA. The CDR3 has 14 amino acids. V lost 3 bases to trimming and J lost 0 bases, with 3 bases between them. The CDR3 DNA follows: TGTGCCAGCAGCTTTCCCTCTGGGGCCAACGTCCTGACTTTC. This translates into CASSFPSGANVLTF.

This clonotype was observed many times. This beta chain is off target for a library built for alpha chains, so its abundance means little. The gene calls are TRBV30 and TRBJ2-3, with D hard to call. This CDR3 contains 13 residues. Per germline, CDR1 GTSNPN and CDR2 SVGIG (reference sequence). The germline V and J ends were trimmed by 3 bases and 2 bases, with 9 bases remaining between them. In DNA, the CDR3 is TGTGCCTGGAGGAAAGAAAACACAGATACGCAGTATTTT. Its protein product is CAWRKENTDTQYF. Full variable domain (rest looked up from reference TRBV30 and TRBJ2-3): SQTIHQWPATLVQPVGSPLSLECTVEGTSNPNLYWYRQAAGRGLQLLFYSVGIGQISSEVPQNLSASRPQDRQFILSSKKLLLSDSGFYLCAWRKENTDTQYFGPGTRLTVL.

This clonotype appeared many times. This beta chain appears as a stray read in a library generated for alpha chains; its size is not informative. The chain couples TRBV6-5 to TRBJ1-2, with 10 bases aligning to TRBD1. The CDR3 length is 14 residues. The trim removed 5 bases at V and 4 bases at J, leaving 4 bases unmatched. CDR1 is MNHEY, CDR2 SVGAGI, per germline. The CDR3 DNA is TGTGCCAGCAGTCGGACAGGGGGTGGCTATGGCTACACCTTC. Translation gives CASSRTGGGYGYTF.

This clonotype was counted ten times or more. Little can be read into the size of this beta chain, an off-target read in a library designed for alpha chains. This rearrangement joins TRBV11-2 to TRBJ1-6, with 8 bases identical to TRBD1. Germline CDR1 reads SGHAT; CDR2 reads FQNNGV. The J segment lost 8 bases and the V segment lost 8 bases, leaving 8 bases of the junction unmatched. The CDR3 runs 14 residues. The CDR3 sequence is CASGGTGRYSPLHF. CDR3 DNA sequence: TGTGCCAGCGGAGGGACAGGTCGATATTCACCCCTCCACTTT.

A few counts support this clonotype. This beta chain was picked up by a library intended for alpha chains and is off target, so its count carries little meaning. The genes are TRBV27 and TRBJ2-7, with D perhaps matching TRBD1 (5 bases). The CDR3 consists of 15 residues. V was pared by 3 bases and J by 1 base, with 13 bases between. Per germline, CDR1 MNHEY and CDR2 SMNVEV (reference sequence). The CDR3, as DNA: TGTGCCAGCAGTTTGACAGTTCCCTCTTCCTACGAGCAGTACTTC. This translates into CASSLTVPSSYEQYF.

This clonotype was recorded at least ten times. The library was designed around alpha chains, so this beta chain is a stray read whose abundance carries little weight. The CDR3, as DNA: TGCGCCAGCAGCTTGTCGCCGTTGACGGGCTATGGCTACACCTTC. As protein: CASSLSPLTGYGYTF. The chain recombines TRBV5-1 with TRBJ1-2, with D uncertain. The CDR3 has 15 amino acids. Germline V lookup: CDR1 SGHRS, CDR2 YFSETQ. V was trimmed by 1 base and J by 4 bases, leaving 14 bases between them.

This clonotype has ten or more counts. The size of this beta chain means little, since it is a stray read in a library made for alpha chains. The V and J genes are TRBV2 and TRBJ2-1, with D hard to call. V was clipped by 3 bases and J by 9 bases, with 18 bases between them. The CDR3 is 15 amino acids. Germline V CDR1 and CDR2: SNHLY, FYNNEI. The CDR3 coding sequence is TGTGCCAGCAGTGACAACTTGTCAAAATTGGGTGAGCAGTTCTTC. The encoded protein is CASSDNLSKLGEQFF.

This clonotype is labeled as medium-sized (0.01 to 0.1%). Because this beta chain is a stray read in a library intended to capture alpha chains, its abundance should not be given much weight. V gene TRBV10-2 combines with J gene TRBJ1-2, with D possibly being TRBD1 (5 bases). The V gene lost 3 bases and the J gene lost 8 bases, with 16 bases spanning the gap. The CDR3 runs to 14 residues. Germline values: CDR1 WSHSY, CDR2 SAAADI. The CDR3 here is CASSEELPKGGYTF. CDR3 sequence (DNA): TGCGCCAGCAGTGAAGAGCTTCCAAAGGGGGGCTACACCTTC.

Of note for this clonotype: The library was prepared for alpha chains; this beta chain is a stray read, so its frequency means little. This sequence joins TRBV6-2 or TRBV6-3 and TRBJ2-1; D uncertain. CDR1 is MNHEY, CDR2 SVGEGT, per germline. V lost 6 bases and J lost 5, with 14 bases in between. The CDR3 runs to 14 residues. The CDR3 reads CASRELSTNNEQFF. The CDR3 DNA follows: TGTGCCAGCAGGGAGTTGAGTACAAACAATGAGCAGTTCTTC.

This clonotype was picked up a small number of times. Because the library targeted alpha chains, this beta chain is an off-target read whose size means little. The J gene is TRBJ2-1, the V gene TRBV2; 11 nucleotides line up with TRBD2. Trimming cost V 7 bases and J 9 bases; bases outside gene matches: 5. Germline loops: CDR1 SNHLY, CDR2 FYNNEI. The CDR3 length is 13 residues. The CDR3 sequence is CASTGTSGGEQFF. CDR3 DNA sequence: TGTGCCAGCACCGGGACTAGCGGCGGTGAGCAGTTCTTC.

This clonotype showed up just a few times. For a library built for alpha chains, this beta chain is a stray read; little rests on its size. The CDR3: CASSQIDPKPEQYV. The CDR3 bases are TGTGCCAGCAGCCAAATTGACCCAAAGCCCGAGCAGTACGTC. The chain carries TRBV6-6 and TRBJ2-7, with D hard to call. Germline V gene lookup returns CDR1 MNHNY and CDR2 SVGAGI (reference sequence). This CDR3 contains 14 residues. The germline V and J ends were trimmed by 6 bases and 6 bases, with 18 bases remaining between them.

This clonotype occurred many times. This beta chain slipped into a library made for alpha chains as a stray read, so its size is not meaningful. The chain combines TRBV7-2 with TRBJ2-3; 7 nucleotides line up with TRBD1. V lost 4 bases, J lost 6 bases, and 7 bases stayed unmatched. The CDR3 has 14 amino acids. From germline, CDR1 is SGHTA and CDR2 FQGNSA. The CDR3 is CASSYRQGSDTQYF. CDR3 coding DNA: TGTGCCAGCAGCTACCGACAGGGATCGGATACGCAGTATTTT.

The table lists this clonotype with many counts. This beta chain represents an off-target read in a library built for alpha chains; its size is of limited meaning. This chain connects TRBV28 to TRBJ1-5, with 8 bases fitting TRBD1. V lost 6 bases and J lost 7; bases outside the gene matches: 5. CDR3 size: 13 residues. CDR1 is MDHEN and CDR2 is SYDVKM in the germline V gene. The CDR3: CASRKTGVQPQHF. Written as DNA, the CDR3 is TGTGCCAGCAGGAAGACAGGGGTACAGCCCCAGCATTTT.

This clonotype was recorded many times. This beta chain is an off-target read within a library intended for alpha chains, so its frequency means little. The chain employs TRBV10-2 and TRBJ1-5, with D hard to call. In germline, CDR1 is WSHSY, CDR2 SAAADI. Trimming removed 10 bases at V and 2 bases at J, with 18 bases between. This CDR3 is 15 amino acids long. The CDR3 here is CAIPPGSEGNQPQHF. In nucleotides, the CDR3 is TGCGCCATCCCCCCCGGCTCAGAAGGCAATCAGCCCCAGCATTTT.

In this sample, this clonotype turned up many times. The library was prepared for alpha chains; this beta chain is a stray read, so its frequency means little. The chain recombines TRBV5-1 with TRBJ2-2; D not certain. Trimming cost V 5 bases and J 1 base, with 9 bases left between them. The length of the CDR3 is 14 residues. Germline V lookup: CDR1 SGHRS, CDR2 YFSETQ. The CDR3 coding sequence is TGCGCCAGCAGTGAGAGCCTGAACACCGGGGAGCTGTTTTTT. This encodes CASSESLNTGELFF.

This clonotype is medium-sized within its sample. The library was designed around alpha chains, so this beta chain is a stray read whose abundance carries little weight. The V and J genes are TRBV20-1 and TRBJ2-5; 9 bases line up with TRBD2. CDR1 is DFQATT, CDR2 SNEGSKA, per germline (reference sequence). The CDR3 extends over 16 amino acids. Trimming took 6 bases from V and 7 from J; bases not matched to a gene: 18. This CDR3 is CSARGRSGGPKGTQYF. CDR3 in DNA: TGCAGTGCCCGAGGGAGGAGCGGGGGGCCAAAAGGGACCCAGTACTTC.

This clonotype occurred many times. Little can be read into the size of this beta chain, an off-target read in a library designed for alpha chains. The rearrangement uses TRBV7-2 and TRBJ2-5; D is perhaps TRBD1 (5 bases). Germline-derived CDR1 and CDR2 are SGHTA and FQGNSA. This CDR3 region has 14 residues. V lost 3 bases, J lost 4 bases, and 12 bases lay in between. The CDR3 protein is CASSFGAGPETQYF. The CDR3 region has the DNA TGTGCCAGCAGCTTTGGAGCAGGGCCAGAGACCCAGTACTTC.

As for this clonotype: Because the library targeted alpha chains, this beta chain is an off-target read whose size means little. The gene calls are TRBV4-1 and TRBJ2-7; tentative D call: TRBD2 (5 bases). This CDR3 region has 14 residues. Trimming pared 0 bases from V and 6 bases from J, leaving 12 bases between. The V gene's germline CDR1 is MGHRA and CDR2 YSYEKL. The CDR3 DNA reads as TGCGCCAGCAGCCAAGACAGCGGCACCCTCGAGCAGTACTTC. It specifies CASSQDSGTLEQYF.

This clonotype was counted only a few times. As an off-target read in a library built for alpha chains, this beta chain has a frequency of little significance. The chain has TRBV28 and TRBJ1-2, with a weak D call TRBD1 (5 bases). The CDR3 is 12 amino acids. V was trimmed by 3 bases and J by 8 bases, leaving 10 bases between them. The germline CDR1 and CDR2 sequences are MDHEN and SYDVKM. The CDR3 region is CASSLQGGGYTF. The CDR3 DNA reads as TGTGCCAGCAGTTTGCAGGGTGGAGGCTACACCTTC.

By sample share, this clonotype is medium-sized. This beta chain is an off-target read within a library intended for alpha chains, so its frequency means little. V usage is TRBV20-1 and J usage is TRBJ2-7, with 11 bases aligning to TRBD1. The V gene's germline CDR1 is DFQATT and CDR2 SNEGSKA (reference sequence). The CDR3 has 15 amino acids. J gave up 7 bases and V 5 bases, and 13 bases lay outside the gene matches. Here the CDR3 reads CSASNRDRGTREQYF. DNA for the CDR3: TGCAGTGCTTCTAACCGGGACAGGGGGACTCGGGAGCAGTACTTC.

This clonotype was counted at least ten times. This beta chain was picked up by a library intended for alpha chains and is off target, so its count carries little meaning. The chain carries TRBV12-3 or TRBV12-4 and TRBJ2-3; 7 positions match TRBD2. The ends lost 5 bases at V and 2 bases at J; junction bases unmatched: 7. The CDR3 consists of 15 residues. The chain's CDR3 is CASSQSSGHTDTQYF. The DNA for the CDR3 is TGTGCCAGCAGTCAATCTAGCGGTCACACAGATACGCAGTATTTT.

This clonotype was recorded many times. This beta chain slipped into a library made for alpha chains as a stray read, so its size is not meaningful. The chain carries TRBV18 and TRBJ2-3; 10 nucleotides agree with TRBD2. Losses at the gene ends were 1 base for V and 3 bases for J; bases not matched to a gene: 4. The CDR3 has 16 amino acids. CDR1 is KGHSH, CDR2 LQKENI, per germline. The CDR3 loop reads CASSPRPSGGTDTQYF. The DNA of the CDR3 is TGTGCCAGCTCACCACGCCCTAGCGGGGGTACAGATACGCAGTATTTT. The variable domain in full, with the rest retrieved from reference TRBV18 and TRBJ2-3, is NAGVMQNPRHLVRRRGQEARLRCSPMKGHSHVYWYRQLPEEGLKFMVYLQKENIIDESGMPKERFSAEFPKEGPSILRIQQVVRGDSAAYFCASSPRPSGGTDTQYFGPGTRLTVL.

This clonotype showed up just a few times. The library was built for alpha chains, so this beta chain is an off-target read and its size means little. The chain uses TRBV6-6 and TRBJ1-5; D is undetermined. The germline V gene encodes CDR1 MNHNY and CDR2 SVGAGI (reference sequence). The V end lost 4 bases, the J end lost 4 bases, and 14 bases lay between the germline ends. This CDR3 is 15 amino acids long. In DNA form, the CDR3 reads TGTGCCAGCAGTTCTCATGGGAGGGCTAATCAGCCCCAGCATTTT. It is translated as CASSSHGRANQPQHF.